The present entry profiles one T cell receptor beta chain with its context. Antigen specificity is unknown. The sample belongs to a study of cytomegalovirus exposure and HLA in healthy donors. The primer mix had 60 Vbeta and 13 Jbeta primers. TCRdb's table, derived via immunoSEQ multiplex PCR, lists solely in-frame clones and lacks some. This table holds over 100,000 clones, about 76% found once. This CDR3 contains 14 residues. CDR1 is MGHRA and CDR2 is YSYEKL in the germline V gene. V was clipped by 2 bases and J by 2 bases, with 10 bases between them. The study, taken as a whole, reports: Judged likely to be a sequencing artifact was a cluster of highly shared sequence variants. The productive fraction for most TCR beta V segments was about 90% or about 30% in an earlier analysis. A few chains tied to CMV proved CMV antigen-specific in vitro. Per a later analysis, HLA-associated TCR beta chains showed more clonal expansion than other, equally common TCR beta chains.

Material: PBMCs. The chain carries TRBV4-1 and TRBJ2-7, with D uncertain. The receptor was isolated from a woman aged 25 to 39 in good health and CMV-seronegative. CDR3 sequence (DNA): TGCGCCAGCAGCCAACAAAGGCGGACCTACGAGCAGTACTTC. This codes for CASSQQRRTYEQYF.